This TCR beta chain was recovered during a study of PD-1 blockade in classical Hodgkin lymphoma. All patients experienced relapse after autologous stem cell transplantation, and brentuximab vedotin exposure was variable. Concerning this clone itself: Its target is unknown.

Trimming shortened V by 9 bases and J by 6 bases, and 17 bases separated the two germline ends. The CDR3 contains 14 residues. Germline CDR1 and CDR2: LNHDA and SQIVND (reference sequence). Study-wide results and caveats: Significant TCR diversity gains by C4D1 occurred in CD4+ but not CD8+ cells. Baseline TCR diversity was reportedly lower in newly diagnosed patients than healthy donors.

Assay used: immunoSEQ multiplex PCR; TCRdb lists only in-frame clones, some missing. The top ten hold about 9% of the sample, which has approximately 150,000 clones, 78% seen once. The J gene is TRBJ2-2, the V gene TRBV19; D is perhaps TRBD1 (5 bases). The origin of this receptor is a human donor with classical Hodgkin lymphoma. The material was peripheral blood mononuclear cells (PBMCs), obtained before the second cycle of nivolumab. The CDR3 is CASAGQGMAGELFF. Written as DNA, the CDR3 is TGTGCCAGCGCTGGGCAGGGCATGGCCGGGGAGCTGTTTTTT. Complete variable domain (other parts from reference TRBV19 and TRBJ2-2): DGGITQSPKYLFRKEGQNVTLSCEQNLNHDAMYWYRQDPGQGLRLIYYSQIVNDFQKGDIAEGYSVSREKKESFPLTVTSAQKNPTAFYLCASAGQGMAGELFFGEGSRLTVL.